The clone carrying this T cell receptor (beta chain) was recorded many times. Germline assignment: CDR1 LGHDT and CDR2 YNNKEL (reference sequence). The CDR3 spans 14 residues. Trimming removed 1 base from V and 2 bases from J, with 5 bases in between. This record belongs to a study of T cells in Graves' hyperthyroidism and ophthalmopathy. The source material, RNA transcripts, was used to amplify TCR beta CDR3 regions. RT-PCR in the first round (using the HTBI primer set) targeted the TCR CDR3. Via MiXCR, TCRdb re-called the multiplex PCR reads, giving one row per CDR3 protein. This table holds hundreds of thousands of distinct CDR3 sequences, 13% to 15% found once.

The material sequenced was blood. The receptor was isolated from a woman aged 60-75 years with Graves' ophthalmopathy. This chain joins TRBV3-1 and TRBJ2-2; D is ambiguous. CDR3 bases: TGTGCCAGCAGCCAAGGACTTAACACCGGGGAGCTGTTTTTT. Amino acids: CASSQGLNTGELFF.